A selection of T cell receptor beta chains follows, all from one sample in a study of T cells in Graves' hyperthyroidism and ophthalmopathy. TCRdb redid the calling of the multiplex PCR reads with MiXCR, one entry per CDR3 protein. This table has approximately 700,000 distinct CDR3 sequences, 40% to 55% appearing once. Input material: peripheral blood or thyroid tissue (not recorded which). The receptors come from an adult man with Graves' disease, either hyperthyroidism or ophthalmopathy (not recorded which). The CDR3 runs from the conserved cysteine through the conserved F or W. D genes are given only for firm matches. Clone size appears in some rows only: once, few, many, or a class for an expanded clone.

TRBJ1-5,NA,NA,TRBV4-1,TGCGCCAGCAGCCAAGAACCTAGCAATCAGCCCCAGCATTTT,CASSQEPSNQPQHF
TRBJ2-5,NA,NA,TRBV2,TGTGCCAGCAGTGAAGCAGTGCAGGGGTTCGAGACCCAGTACTTC,CASSEAVQGFETQYF
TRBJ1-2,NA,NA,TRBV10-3,TGTGCCAGCAGGGAGTCGGGCCATATTGGCTACACCTTC,CASRESGHIGYTF
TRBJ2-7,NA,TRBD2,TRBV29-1,TGCAGCGTTGAAGAGGGGACTAGCTCCTACGAGCAGTACTTC,CSVEEGTSSYEQYF
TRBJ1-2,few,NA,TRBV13,TGTGCCAGCAGCTTAGCCTTGTCGGATGGCTACACCTTC,CASSLALSDGYTF
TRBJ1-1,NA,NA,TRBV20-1,TGCAGTGCTCGGCTCGGCTACACTGAAGCTTTCTTT,CSARLGYTEAFF
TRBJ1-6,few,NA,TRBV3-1,TGTGCCAGCAGTCTCGGACAAACTTCACCCCTCCACTTT,CASSLGQTSPLHF
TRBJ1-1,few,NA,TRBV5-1,TGCGCCAGCAGCTTGAGGTCCGGGAACACTGAAGCTTTCTTT,CASSLRSGNTEAFF
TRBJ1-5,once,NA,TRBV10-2,TGCGCCAGCAGGGCCACGGGTAATCAGCCCCAGCATTTT,CASRATGNQPQHF
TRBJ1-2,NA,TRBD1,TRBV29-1,TGCAGCAGACAGCACCAGGGGGGGGACTATGGCTACACCTTC,CSRQHQGGDYGYTF
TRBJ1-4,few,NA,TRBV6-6,TGTGCCAGCAGTTACGTTGGAGGGGATGAAAAACTGTTTTTT,CASSYVGGDEKLFF
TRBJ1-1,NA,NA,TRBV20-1,TGCAGTGCTAGAGATGAGGCAGTAATGAACACTGAAGCTTTCTTT,CSARDEAVMNTEAFF
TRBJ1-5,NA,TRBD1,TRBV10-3,TGTGCCAGCAGAGCCGCGGGACAGGGAAAGGGGCAGCCCCAGCATTTT,CASRAAGQGKGQPQHF
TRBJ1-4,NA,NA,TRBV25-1,TGTGCCAGGGGGGTAGGGGAAAAACTGTTTTTT,CARGVGEKLFF
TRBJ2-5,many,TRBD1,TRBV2,TGTGCCAGCACCACCGGGACAGGGGGCAGAGAGACCCAGTACTTC,CASTTGTGGRETQYF
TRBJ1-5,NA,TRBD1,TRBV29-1,TGCAGCAGTGATCGACAGGGCACTCAGCCCCAGCATTTT,CSSDRQGTQPQHF
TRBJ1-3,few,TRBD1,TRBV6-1,TGTGCCAGCCAACAGGGGAGCTCTGGAAACACCATATATTTT,CASQQGSSGNTIYF
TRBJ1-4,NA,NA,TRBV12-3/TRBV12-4,TGTGCCAGCAGCCTCGTTTCGGGGATTAATGAAAAACTGTTTTTT,CASSLVSGINEKLFF
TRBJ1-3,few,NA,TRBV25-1,TGTGCCAGCAGCCGGGACAACTCTGGAAACACCATATATTTT,CASSRDNSGNTIYF
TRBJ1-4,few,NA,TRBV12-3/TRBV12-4,TGTGCCAGCAGTTTAGGAGGGGATAGTACTAATGAAAAACTGTTTTTT,CASSLGGDSTNEKLFF
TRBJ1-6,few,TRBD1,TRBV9,TGTGCCAGCAGCTCCCGACAGGGGGATAATTCACCCCTCCACTTT,CASSSRQGDNSPLHF
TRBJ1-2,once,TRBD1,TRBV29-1,TGCAGCGTCGCGGGACAGGGGGCTGGTGGCTACACCTTC,CSVAGQGAGGYTF
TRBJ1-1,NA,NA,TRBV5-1,TGCGCCAGCAGCCCTGCTGGGACTCCCGACACTGAAGCTTTCTTT,CASSPAGTPDTEAFF
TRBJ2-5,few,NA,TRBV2,TGTGCCAGCAGTGAGTGGACGGGAGCCCAAGAGACCCAGTACTTC,CASSEWTGAQETQYF
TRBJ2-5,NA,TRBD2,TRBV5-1,TGCGCCAGCAGCTTGACGCGGACTAGGGGAGAGACCCAGTACTTC,CASSLTRTRGETQYF
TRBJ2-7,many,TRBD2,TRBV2,TGTGCCAGCAGTGTAGATTTGGGACTAGCGGACCGACCGATGAACGAGCAGTACTTC,CASSVDLGLADRPMNEQYF
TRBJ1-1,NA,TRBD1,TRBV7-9,TGTGCCAGCAGCACCCGGACAGGTGGAGAAGCTTTCTTT,CASSTRTGGEAFF
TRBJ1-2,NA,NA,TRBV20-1,TGCAGTGCTCCTGGGGCAGAGGACTATGGCTACACCTTC,CSAPGAEDYGYTF
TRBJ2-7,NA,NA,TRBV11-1,TGTGCCAGCAGCGTGGGGGGGCAGGGCTCCTACGAGCAGTACTTC,CASSVGGQGSYEQYF
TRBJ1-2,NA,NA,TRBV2,TGTGCCAGCGGTGAGGGGAATTATGGCTACACCTTC,CASGEGNYGYTF
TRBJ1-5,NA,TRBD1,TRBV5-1,TGCGCCAGCAGCCGGACAGGGTCGAGTGAGCCCCAGCATTTT,CASSRTGSSEPQHF
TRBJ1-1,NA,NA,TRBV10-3,TGTGCCAGCAGTTACTCGATAGTGGGACGGACTGAAGCTTTCTTT,CASSYSIVGRTEAFF
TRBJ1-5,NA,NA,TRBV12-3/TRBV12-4,TGTGCCAGCCAAGATGGATTCAAGCCCCCGCATTTT,CASQDGFKPPHF
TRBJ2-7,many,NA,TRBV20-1,TGCAGTGTGGGCGCCCTTGGGGACGAGCAGTACTTC,CSVGALGDEQYF
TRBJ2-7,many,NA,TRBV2,TGTGCCAGCAGTGCCGCCAGAGACTACGAGCAGTACTTC,CASSAARDYEQYF
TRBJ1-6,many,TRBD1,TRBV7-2,TGTGCCAGCAGCCACCGGGACAGGGGGAGTTCACCCCTCCACTTT,CASSHRDRGSSPLHF
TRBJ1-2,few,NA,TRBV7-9,TGTGCCAGCAGCTTACATGGACGGAGCTATGGCTACACCTTC,CASSLHGRSYGYTF
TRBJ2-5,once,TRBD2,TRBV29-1,TGCAGCGTTGAAACTAGCGGGAGGACCCAGTACTTC,CSVETSGRTQYF
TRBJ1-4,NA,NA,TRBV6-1,TGTGCCGTAGAGGGCCGAACAGACCAGAATGAAAAACTGTTTTTT,CAVEGRTDQNEKLFF
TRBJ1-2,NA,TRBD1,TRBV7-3,TGTGCCAGCAGCTTGGACAGGGAAACCTACTACACCTTC,CASSLDRETYYTF
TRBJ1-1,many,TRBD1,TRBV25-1,TGTGCCAGCAGTCATGCCGGGACAGGGGGAGAAGCTTTCTTT,CASSHAGTGGEAFF
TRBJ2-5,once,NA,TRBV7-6,TGTGCCAGCAGCCCGGGTGCAGTCGAGACCCAGTACTTC,CASSPGAVETQYF
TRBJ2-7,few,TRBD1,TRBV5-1,TGCGCCAGCAGCTTGGTAGGGGGCGCGAACGAGCAGTACTTC,CASSLVGGANEQYF
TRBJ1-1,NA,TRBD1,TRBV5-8,TGTGCCAGCAGTCCAGGGGGCATGGACACTGAAGCTTTCTTT,CASSPGGMDTEAFF
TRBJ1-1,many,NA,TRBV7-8,TGTGCCAGCAGCTTATCCTCCAGGAACACTGAAGCTTTCTTT,CASSLSSRNTEAFF
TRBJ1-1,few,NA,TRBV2,TGTGCCAGCAGTGAACCAGGCACTGAAGCTTTCTTT,CASSEPGTEAFF
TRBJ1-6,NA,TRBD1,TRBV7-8,TGTGCCAGCAGCTTATTCAGGGACAGCTCCTATAATTCACCCCTCCACTTT,CASSLFRDSSYNSPLHF
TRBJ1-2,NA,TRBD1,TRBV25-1,TGTGCCAGCAGGAAGACAGGGGGCGCAGGCTACACCTTC,CASRKTGGAGYTF
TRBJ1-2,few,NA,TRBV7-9,TGTGCCAGCAGCCAAGATCCCCAGGGGATCGCCTATGGCTACACCTTC,CASSQDPQGIAYGYTF
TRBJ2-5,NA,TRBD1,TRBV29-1,TGCAGCGTATTGGGACAGGGGTGGAGGGAGACCCAGTACTTC,CSVLGQGWRETQYF
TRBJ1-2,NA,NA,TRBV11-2,TGTGCCAGCAGCTTAGTGGGGGGAATGGACTATGGCTACACCTTC,CASSLVGGMDYGYTF
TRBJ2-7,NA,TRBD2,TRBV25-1,TGTGCTAGCCTAGCGGGTAGCTCCTACGAGCAGTACTTC,CASLAGSSYEQYF
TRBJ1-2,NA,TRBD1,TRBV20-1,TGCAGGGCAAGACAGGGAAACGGCTACACCTTC,CRARQGNGYTF
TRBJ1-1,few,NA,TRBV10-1,TGCGCCACCAGGGGCTTATTGGTCCAGGAAGCTTTCTTT,CATRGLLVQEAFF
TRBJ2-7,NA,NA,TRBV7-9,TGTGCCAGCAGCCAAGATCTAAGGCAGGTTTACGAGCAGTACTTC,CASSQDLRQVYEQYF
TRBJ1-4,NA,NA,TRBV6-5,TGTGCCAGCAGTTACTCTGGCAGCCATAATGAAAAACTGTTTTTT,CASSYSGSHNEKLFF
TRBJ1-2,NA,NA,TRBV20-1,TGCAGTGCTAGAGTGGAGGGTGGCTACACCTTC,CSARVEGGYTF
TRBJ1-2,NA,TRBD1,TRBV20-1,TGCAGTGCTAGACCCAGTGCGGGACAGGGTAACTATGGCTACACCTTC,CSARPSAGQGNYGYTF
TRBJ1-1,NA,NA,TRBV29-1,TGCAGCTTAGGGTTCGGAGGGCTGAACACTGAAGCTTTCTTT,CSLGFGGLNTEAFF